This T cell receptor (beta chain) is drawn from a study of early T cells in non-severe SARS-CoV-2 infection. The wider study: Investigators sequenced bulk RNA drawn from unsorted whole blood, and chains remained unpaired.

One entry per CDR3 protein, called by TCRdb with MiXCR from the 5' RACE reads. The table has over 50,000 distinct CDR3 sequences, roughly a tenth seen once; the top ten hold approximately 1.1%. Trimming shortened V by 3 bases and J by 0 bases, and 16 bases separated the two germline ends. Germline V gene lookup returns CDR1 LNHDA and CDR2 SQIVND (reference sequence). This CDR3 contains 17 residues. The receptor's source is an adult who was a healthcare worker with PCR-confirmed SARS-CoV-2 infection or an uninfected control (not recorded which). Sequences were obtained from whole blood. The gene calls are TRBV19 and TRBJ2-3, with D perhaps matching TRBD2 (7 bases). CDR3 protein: CASSMDAGASSTDTQYF. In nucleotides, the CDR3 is TGTGCCAGTAGTATGGACGCGGGGGCTAGTAGCACAGATACGCAGTATTTT.